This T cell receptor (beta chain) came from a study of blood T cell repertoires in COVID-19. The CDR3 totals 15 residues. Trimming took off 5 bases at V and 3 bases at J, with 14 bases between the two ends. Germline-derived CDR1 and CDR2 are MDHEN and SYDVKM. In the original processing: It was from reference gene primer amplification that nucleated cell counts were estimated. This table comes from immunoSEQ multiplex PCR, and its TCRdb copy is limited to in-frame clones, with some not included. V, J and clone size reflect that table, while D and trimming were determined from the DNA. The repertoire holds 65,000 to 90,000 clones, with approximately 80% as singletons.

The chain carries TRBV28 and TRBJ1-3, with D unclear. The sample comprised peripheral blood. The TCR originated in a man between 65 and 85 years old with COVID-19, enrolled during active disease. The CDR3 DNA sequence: TGTGCCAGCAGTCCCTACGGTACTCGTGGAAACACCATATATTTT. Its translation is CASSPYGTRGNTIYF.